The clone carrying this T cell receptor (beta chain) was seen more than once but under ten times. Its target is unknown. The data are from a study of neurological immune-mediated disorders. Overall study context: There were roughly 35 multiple sclerosis patients. Of these, around 31 had relapsing-remitting MS and 3 had secondary progressive MS.

With V trimmed by 6 bases and J by 5 bases, 7 bases remained unmatched. The CDR3 runs to 14 residues. Germline lookup yields CDR1 SNHLY and CDR2 FYNNEI. Findings and limits, study-wide: The repertoires of 18 of 34 multiple sclerosis patients were placed by phylogenetic grouping in a single related-CDR3 cluster, which may be a signature.

Preparation of the unsorted libraries drew on 2 million PBMCs stored at -80 C. The cDNA was generated through 5'RACE incorporating 10-nucleotide random UMIs. Each CDR3 protein gets one entry after TCRdb re-called the 5' RACE reads with MiXCR. This table has about 52,000 distinct CDR3 sequences, about 3.5% appearing once. The material sequenced was PBMCs. The V gene is TRBV2, the J gene TRBJ2-1; TRBD2 agrees at 7 bases. The receptor was isolated from a man aged 25 to 40 with multiple sclerosis. The CDR3 nucleotides read TGTGCCAGCAGAGCGGGGCCGACGGACAATGAGCAGTTCTTC. The encoded protein is CASRAGPTDNEQFF.